This T cell receptor (beta chain) was profiled in a study of cytomegalovirus exposure and HLA in healthy donors. Background on the study: A subsequent analysis stated that the roughly 120 validation repertoires were run on the same platform as the roughly 670 first-cohort repertoires.

Generated by immunoSEQ multiplex PCR, the TCRdb table keeps only in-frame clones and is missing some. Of over 150,000 clones listed, 86% were seen once; the top ten hold roughly 2.1%. This CDR3 region has 13 residues. V dropped 6 bases and J dropped 2 bases, with 8 bases sitting between them. The germline gives CDR1 SNHLY, CDR2 FYNNEI. Points from the study as a whole: A list of 150 or so TCR beta chains associated with cytomegalovirus was given. In vitro confirmation showed three CMV-associated chains to be CMV antigen specific.

A word on this clone: Its antigen is not identified.

The specimen was PBMCs. The chain carries TRBV2 and TRBJ1-5; a weak D match, TRBD1 (5 bases). This receptor was identified in a human donor in good health. CDR3 in DNA: TGTGCCAGCAGGGGGCAGCGCAATCAGCCCCAGCATTTT. Residues: CASRGQRNQPQHF.